A single sample gave rise to the 27 T cell receptor beta chains below, sequenced in a study of shared clonotypes between healthy human individuals (dated by TCRdb to 2018 to 2020). CD8 naive samples were CD45RO-negative cells positively selected for CCR7, giving a CD45RA+CCR7+ population that excluded TemRA cells. Receptors were amplified or captured by the immunoSEQ multiplex PCR assay. TCRdb took over this immuneACCESS table, retaining in-frame rearrangements with V and J assigned. Such tables are incomplete; in checked studies, under half of the missing clones stem from an unresolved V gene, and the remainder is unexplained. This sample is represented by about 2,200,000 clones; about 92% of them were singletons. The leading ten clones occupy 1.5% to 2% of the sample. The sample taken for sequencing was naive CD8+ T cells from PBMCs. This sample's cell subset or site label indicates: CD45RA+CCR7+. Receptors originate from a man between 18 and 35 years old in good health. Some clones in this sample may be carry-over from other donors' samples.

The J gene is TRBJ2-3, the V gene TRBV10-1; TRBD2 agrees at 13 bases. The trim removed 5 bases at V and 5 bases at J, leaving 4 bases unmatched. CDR1 WNHNN and CDR2 SYGVQD come from the germline V gene (reference sequence). The CDR3 loop spans 15 amino acids. The CDR3 protein is CASSRGLAGQDTQYF. The DNA of the CDR3 is TGCGCCAGCAGTAGGGGACTAGCGGGACAAGATACGCAGTATTTT.

V usage is TRBV28 and J usage is TRBJ2-1; no definite D call. The CDR3 loop spans 13 amino acids. Looked up from germline, CDR1 is MDHEN and CDR2 is SYDVKM. V was pared by 4 bases and J by 3 bases, with 7 bases between. The CDR3 sequence: CASSYLFYNEQFF. The CDR3 DNA follows: TGTGCCAGCAGTTACCTCTTCTACAATGAGCAGTTCTTC. The full variable domain, its missing parts supplied by reference TRBV28 and TRBJ2-1, is DVKVTQSSRYLVKRTGEKVFLECVQDMDHENMFWYRQDPGLGLRLIYFSYDVKMKEKGDIPEGYSVSREKKERFSLILESASTNQTSMYLCASSYLFYNEQFFGPGTRLTVL.

This chain's CDR3 is CASSTQGTYGYTF. Here the CDR3 DNA reads TGTGCCAGCAGTACCCAGGGTACCTATGGCTACACCTTC. The chain combines TRBV7-9 with TRBJ1-2, with D maybe TRBD1 (5 bases). From germline, CDR1 is SEHNR and CDR2 FQNEAQ (reference sequence). The CDR3 spans 13 residues. V lost 6 bases and J 4 bases, leaving 12 bases between the germline ends.

The V and J genes are TRBV28 and TRBJ1-2; 7 bases fit TRBD1. This CDR3 is built from 14 residues. Germline V gene lookup returns CDR1 MDHEN and CDR2 SYDVKM. V shed 6 bases and J 4 bases; nucleotides not matched to a gene: 8. CDR3 coding DNA: TGTGCCAGCAGAGACAGGGACGCCGGCTATGGCTACACCTTC. Translation gives CASRDRDAGYGYTF.

This chain joins TRBV28 and TRBJ2-5; D tentatively reads TRBD1 or TRBD2 (5 bases each). The CDR3 runs to 13 residues. V was clipped by 7 bases and J by 5 bases, with 14 bases between them. Germline V gene sequence: CDR1 MDHEN, CDR2 SYDVKM. DNA for the CDR3: TGTGCCAGCACAGGGTCGACGGGGGAGACCCAGTACTTC. This codes for CASTGSTGETQYF.

A note on this clone: At the DNA level, this CDR3 is encoded by other sequences in the same sample as well. The chain uses TRBV5-1 and TRBJ2-7, with D tentatively TRBD2 (6 bases). The CDR3 spans 11 residues. Trimming removed 2 bases at V and 6 bases at J, with 6 bases between. Germline CDR1 reads SGHRS; CDR2 reads YFSETQ. The DNA for the CDR3 is TGCGCCAGCAGCTTCGGGGGCGAGCAGTACTTC. Amino acids: CASSFGGEQYF. Full variable domain (rest looked up from reference TRBV5-1 and TRBJ2-7): KAGVTQTPRYLIKTRGQQVTLSCSPISGHRSVSWYQQTPGQGLQFLFEYFSETQRNKGNFPGRFSGRQFSNSRSEMNVSTLELGDSALYLCASSFGGEQYFGPGTRLTVT.

This clone was counted a few times. This chain connects TRBV5-4 to TRBJ1-4; D not resolved. V lost 1 base, J lost 8 bases, and 9 bases lay in between. The CDR3 has 13 residues. Germline assignment: CDR1 SGHNT and CDR2 YYREEE (reference sequence). CDR3: CASSLQLGEKLFF. In DNA, the CDR3 is TGTGCCAGCAGCTTGCAGCTTGGCGAAAAACTGTTTTTT.

V gene TRBV5-8 combines with J gene TRBJ2-7; 11 bases match TRBD2. V was clipped by 3 bases and J by 5 bases; unmatched bases: 19. The CDR3 is 19 residues long. Germline CDR1 and CDR2: SGHTS and YDEGEE. In DNA form, the CDR3 reads TGTGCCAGCAGCTCCCGGATAGCGGGAGGGCCTTTCGTGGGAGACGAGCAGTACTTC. It encodes CASSSRIAGGPFVGDEQYF.

The V and J genes are TRBV29-1 and TRBJ2-2; the D is unclear. The CDR3 is 12 amino acids. V lost 3 bases and J 0 bases, leaving 2 bases between the germline ends. CDR1 is SQVTM and CDR2 is ANQGSEA in the germline V gene. The CDR3 region has the DNA TGCAGCGTTGATGCGAACACCGGGGAGCTGTTTTTT. This encodes CSVDANTGELFF.

The chain employs TRBV2 and TRBJ2-7; D remains ambiguous. The CDR3 runs 16 residues. Trimming shortened V by 0 bases and J by 5 bases, and 17 bases separated the two germline ends. Germline V gives CDR1 SNHLY, CDR2 FYNNEI. This CDR3 is CASSEAQTRMQNEQYF. Here the CDR3 DNA reads TGTGCCAGCAGTGAAGCGCAGACCCGAATGCAAAACGAGCAGTACTTC.

The chain has TRBV28 and TRBJ2-6; D is uncertain. Germline V gene lookup returns CDR1 MDHEN and CDR2 SYDVKM. CDR3 length: 17 amino acids. V lost 6 bases and J 0 bases, leaving 15 bases between the germline ends. CDR3 nucleotide sequence: TGTGCCAGCAGGACTGATACCAGGCACTCTGGGGCCAACGTCCTGACTTTC. The encoded protein is CASRTDTRHSGANVLTF.

In DNA, the CDR3 is TGTGCCAGTAGTCGTGATCCAGTCCTCTCTGGAAACACCATATATTTT. Translating it yields CASSRDPVLSGNTIYF. V usage is TRBV19 and J usage is TRBJ1-3; no reliable D call. The V end lost 5 bases, the J end lost 0 bases, and 14 bases lay between the germline ends. Germline lookup yields CDR1 LNHDA and CDR2 SQIVND (reference sequence). CDR3 length: 16 amino acids.

As for this clone: Other DNA sequences in this sample translate to the same CDR3. The rearrangement joins TRBV15 to TRBJ2-7; 9 bases map to TRBD1. CDR3 length equals 12 residues. V lost 9 bases and J lost 3; bases outside the gene matches: 3. Germline V gives CDR1 LNHNV, CDR2 YYDKDF (reference sequence). CDR3 DNA: TGTGCCACTTCGACAGGGGGCTACGAGCAGTACTTC. Protein: CATSTGGYEQYF.

The chain combines TRBV5-5 with TRBJ1-1; 7 bases align to TRBD1. In germline, CDR1 is SGHKS, CDR2 YYEKEE (reference sequence). Trimming removed 2 bases from V and 3 bases from J; junction bases left unmatched: 13. The CDR3 extends over 17 amino acids. This CDR3 is CASSLSRGGWLDTEAFF. The CDR3 DNA reads as TGTGCCAGCAGCTTAAGTAGAGGGGGCTGGTTGGACACTGAAGCTTTCTTT.

The gene calls are TRBV4-3 and TRBJ2-7; D possibly corresponds to TRBD1 (5 bases). Germline V gene sequence: CDR1 LGHNA, CDR2 YSLEER. The ends were cut back, 0 bases at V and 0 bases at J, with 9 bases in the middle. The CDR3 is 15 residues long. The CDR3 loop is CASSQDSQDSYEQYF. The CDR3 nucleotides read TGCGCCAGCAGCCAAGATTCACAGGACTCCTACGAGCAGTACTTC.

The chain couples TRBV18 to TRBJ2-2, with a tentative D call TRBD2 (6 bases). The germline CDR1 and CDR2 sequences are KGHSH and LQKENI. The CDR3 consists of 14 residues. With 6 bases removed from V and 4 bases from J, the gap between germline ends came to 12 bases. The CDR3 bases are TGTGCCAGCTCGGGAGGATGGGGCACCGGGGAGCTGTTTTTT. Translated, it gives CASSGGWGTGELFF.

The gene calls are TRBV27 and TRBJ1-5; a possible D gene is TRBD1 (6 bases). Germline CDR1 MNHEY, CDR2 SMNVEV (reference sequence). This CDR3 is built from 16 residues. Trimming shortened V by 0 bases and J by 5 bases, and 14 bases separated the two germline ends. The CDR3 bases are TGTGCCAGCAGTTTATCTAGGGGGGCAGGCCATCAGCCCCAGCATTTT. This encodes CASSLSRGAGHQPQHF.

V usage is TRBV7-3 and J usage is TRBJ2-7; tentatively, D is TRBD1 or TRBD2 (5 bases each). V was pared by 4 bases and J by 4 bases, with 11 bases between. The CDR3 covers 13 residues. CDR1 is SGHTA and CDR2 is FQGTGA in the germline V gene. Written as DNA, the CDR3 is TGTGCCAGCAGCTCTTCTGGGGGTTACGAGCAGTACTTC. This sequence encodes CASSSSGGYEQYF.

The CDR3 DNA sequence: TGCGCCAGCCGACTGATTTTAGGGAATGAGCAGTTCTTC. This codes for CASRLILGNEQFF. The chain combines TRBV10-2 with TRBJ2-1; D remains unclear. This CDR3 contains 13 residues. The germline V gene encodes CDR1 WSHSY and CDR2 SAAADI. V was clipped by 8 bases and J by 7 bases, with 15 bases between them.

The chain has TRBV6-1 and TRBJ2-5, with a possible D match to TRBD1 (5 bases). The V end was cut by 8 bases, the J end by 1 base, with 11 bases between. CDR3 size: 13 residues. Germline V gene sequence: CDR1 MNHNS, CDR2 SASEGT. The CDR3 coding sequence is TGTGCCAGCCGAGGACACTCCCAAGAGACCCAGTACTTC. This gives the protein CASRGHSQETQYF.

This chain joins TRBV6-1 and TRBJ2-2; D is uncertain. Per germline, CDR1 MNHNS and CDR2 SASEGT. Trimming removed 2 bases at V and 1 base at J, with 11 bases between. The CDR3 has 16 amino acids. CDR3 residues: CASSEFRSRNTGELFF. The CDR3 DNA reads as TGTGCCAGCAGTGAATTTCGGTCCCGGAACACCGGGGAGCTGTTTTTT.

The rearrangement links TRBV7-2 to TRBJ2-7; D is ambiguous. CDR3 length equals 14 residues. The V gene's germline CDR1 is SGHTA and CDR2 FQGNSA. The V gene lost 3 bases and the J gene lost 2 bases, with 11 bases spanning the gap. The CDR3 nucleotides are TGTGCCAGCAGCTTTAGGGAAAATCCCTACGAGCAGTACTTC. It translates to CASSFRENPYEQYF. The whole variable domain, remainder taken from reference TRBV7-2 and TRBJ2-7, is GAGVSQSPSNKVTEKGKDVELRCDPISGHTALYWYRQSLGQGLEFLIYFQGNSAPDKSGLPSDRFSAERTGGSVSTLTIQRTQQEDSAVYLCASSFRENPYEQYFGPGTRLTVT.

The rearrangement links TRBV5-4 to TRBJ2-7; 8 bases line up with TRBD1. The ends lost 4 bases at V and 3 bases at J; junction bases unmatched: 6. The CDR3 runs 14 residues. The germline V gene encodes CDR1 SGHNT and CDR2 YYREEE (reference sequence). The CDR3 reads CASSRNRGDYEQYF. In nucleotides, the CDR3 is TGTGCCAGCAGCCGCAACAGGGGGGACTACGAGCAGTACTTC.

This chain connects TRBV2 to TRBJ2-7, with D possibly matching TRBD2 (6 bases). The CDR3 is made up of 13 amino acids. Germline V CDR1 and CDR2: SNHLY, FYNNEI. Between the trimmed V and J ends, which lost 8 bases and 2 bases, there was a span of 13 bases. CDR3 in DNA: TGTGCCAGCGGAGGGAGCTCCCCCTACGAGCAGTACTTC. This gives the protein CASGGSSPYEQYF.

The V gene is TRBV5-4, the J gene TRBJ2-5; maybe TRBD1 (6 bases). CDR3 length: 14 residues. The V end was cut by 1 base, the J end by 1 base, with 8 bases between. Germline assignment: CDR1 SGHNT and CDR2 YYREEE (reference sequence). CDR3 nucleotides: TGTGCCAGCAGCTTGACAGGGACCCAAGAGACCCAGTACTTC. Translation: CASSLTGTQETQYF.

V usage is TRBV4-3 and J usage is TRBJ2-6, with 9 bases fitting TRBD1. The length of the CDR3 is 17 residues. CDR1 is LGHNA and CDR2 is YSLEER in the germline V gene. The V gene end was trimmed by 4 bases and the J gene end by 1 base; junction bases not matched to a gene: 5. CDR3 sequence (DNA): TGCGCCAGCAGCCTAGGACAGGGGCTGTCTGGGGCCAACGTCCTGACTTTC. It translates to CASSLGQGLSGANVLTF.

The genes are TRBV9 and TRBJ2-1; 7 bases map to TRBD2. This CDR3 comprises 16 residues. CDR1 and CDR2 (germline): SGDLS, YYNGEE. The J segment lost 5 bases and the V segment lost 3 bases, leaving 11 bases of the junction unmatched. CDR3 nucleotides: TGTGCCAGCAGCGAATTCCCTAGCGGATTACACAATGAGCAGTTCTTC. Translating it yields CASSEFPSGLHNEQFF.